One sample yielded the 20 T cell receptor beta chains listed below, sequenced in a study of cytotoxic CD8 clonotypes in ibrutinib-treated CLL. Assay used: immunoSEQ multiplex PCR; TCRdb lists only in-frame clones, some missing. The sample contains 100,000 to 150,000 clones, roughly 88% of which appear only once. The sequencing here drew on PBMCs, taken after 24 months of ibrutinib treatment. The receptors derive from a human donor with chronic lymphocytic leukemia.

Comment on this clone: Sequence at one end of the junction differs from germline and may be a read error. In nucleotides, the CDR3 is TGTGCCAGCAGATCCTCCGACAGGTTTGAGCTGTACTTC. Translated, it gives CASRSSDRFELYF. The chain carries TRBV6-5 and TRBJ2-7; TRBD1 might be the D (6 bases). Germline V gives CDR1 MNHEY, CDR2 SVGAGI. The CDR3 sequence is 13 residues long.

V and J are TRBV6-1 and TRBJ2-5, with D unclear. Trimming removed 9 bases at V and 2 bases at J, with 13 bases between. Germline lookup yields CDR1 MNHNS and CDR2 SASEGT. CDR3 length: 13 residues. The CDR3 reads CASSRPIQETQYF. The DNA for the CDR3 is TGTGCCAGTAGCCGGCCCATTCAAGAGACCCAGTACTTC.

The gene calls are TRBV2 and TRBJ2-5; D possibly uses TRBD1 or TRBD2 (7 bases each). The CDR3 extends over 15 amino acids. Germline CDR1 and CDR2: SNHLY and FYNNEI. The V end lost 7 bases, the J end lost 4 bases, and 19 bases lay between the germline ends. The CDR3 sequence: CASNDRVGRRETQYF. The CDR3 DNA follows: TGTGCCAGCAACGACAGGGTCGGGAGGAGAGAGACCCAGTACTTC.

The gene calls are TRBV5-1 and TRBJ2-1; unclear D gene. This CDR3 spans 11 amino acids. The V and J ends lost 0 bases and 9 bases respectively, with 4 bases between them. Germline CDR1 is SGHRS and CDR2 is YFSETQ. CDR3 bases: TGCGCCAGCAGCTTGGCGGGTGAGCAGTTCTTC. Translated, it gives CASSLAGEQFF.

This clone was seen once. The chain uses TRBV7-2 and TRBJ1-2; 9 bases line up with TRBD1. With V trimmed by 1 base and J by 0 bases, 6 bases remained unmatched. The CDR3 is 17 residues long. CDR1 is SGHTA, CDR2 FQGNSA, per germline. CDR3 sequence (DNA): TGTGCCAGCAGCTTAGGGACAGGGGCTTCAGCTAACTATGGCTACACCTTC. Translation gives CASSLGTGASANYGYTF.

V and J are TRBV7-2 and TRBJ1-4, with 11 bases that match TRBD1. Germline CDR1 reads SGHTA; CDR2 reads FQGNSA. The CDR3 covers 15 residues. The ends lost 6 bases at V and 8 bases at J; junction bases unmatched: 8. The CDR3 is CASRKTGTGGEKLFF. CDR3 DNA: TGTGCCAGCAGGAAGACCGGGACAGGGGGGGAAAAACTGTTTTTT.

V gene TRBV6-6 combines with J gene TRBJ2-5; D may be TRBD2 (6 bases). Germline CDR1 MNHNY, CDR2 SVGAGI (reference sequence). The V gene lost 5 bases and the J gene lost 4 bases, with 14 bases spanning the gap. CDR3 size: 14 residues. The CDR3 nucleotides are TGTGCCAGCAGTAGAATGGGGGGAGGAGAGACCCAGTACTTC. Translation gives CASSRMGGGETQYF.

Here the CDR3 DNA reads TGTGCCAGCAGCCTACTGACTCGGGCCTCCTACAATGAGCAGTTCTTC. Amino acid sequence: CASSLLTRASYNEQFF. The V and J genes are TRBV27 and TRBJ2-1; D remains ambiguous. In germline, CDR1 is MNHEY, CDR2 SMNVEV (reference sequence). The length of the CDR3 is 16 residues. The V end lost 6 bases, the J end lost 0 bases, and 15 bases lay between the germline ends.

This sequence joins TRBV20-1 and TRBJ1-1; D might be TRBD1 (5 bases). Per germline, CDR1 DFQATT and CDR2 SNEGSKA (reference sequence). V was trimmed by 7 bases and J by 3 bases, leaving 9 bases between them. CDR3 length equals 11 residues. The CDR3: CSGGGDTEAFF. In DNA, the CDR3 is TGCAGTGGTGGGGGGGACACTGAAGCTTTCTTT.

The CDR3 sequence is CASSPMEGGETQYF. CDR3 coding DNA: TGTGCCAGCTCACCTATGGAAGGAGGGGAGACCCAGTACTTC. The chain carries TRBV18 and TRBJ2-5; possibly TRBD2 for D (6 bases). The CDR3 length is 14 residues. V dropped 3 bases and J dropped 5 bases, with 13 bases sitting between them. Germline V CDR1 and CDR2: KGHSH, LQKENI.

V is TRBV28 and J is TRBJ2-3, with 7 bases fitting TRBD2. Per the germline V gene, CDR1 is MDHEN and CDR2 is SYDVKM. The CDR3 loop spans 16 amino acids. The V gene end was trimmed by 5 bases and the J gene end by 2 bases; junction bases not matched to a gene: 10. DNA for the CDR3: TGTGCCAGCAGTCCCCTGGGCGGGGGACCCACAGATACGCAGTATTTT. Amino acids: CASSPLGGGPTDTQYF.

This clone was seen just once. The chain uses TRBV27 and TRBJ2-3; D possibly matches TRBD1 or TRBD2 (6 bases each). Germline assignment: CDR1 MNHEY and CDR2 SMNVEV (reference sequence). The CDR3 consists of 16 residues. The ends were cut back, 6 bases at V and 5 bases at J, with 21 bases in the middle. Here the CDR3 DNA reads TGTGCCAGCAGGTCCTATTTAGCGGAGGGGGGAGATACGCAGTATTTT. It yields the protein CASRSYLAEGGDTQYF.

The V call is TRBV4-2, the J call TRBJ2-5; D is unclear. The CDR3 is 11 amino acids. The V and J ends lost 3 bases and 9 bases respectively, with 8 bases between them. Germline V lookup: CDR1 LGHNA, CDR2 YNFKEQ. DNA for the CDR3: TGTGCCAGCAGCCACCCCCCGGCCCAGTACTTC. Encoded protein: CASSHPPAQYF.

V usage is TRBV2 and J usage is TRBJ1-2, with TRBD1 identical over 7 bases. V was clipped by 6 bases and J by 3 bases; unmatched bases: 7. CDR3 length: 14 residues. Germline V gene data show CDR1 as SNHLY and CDR2 as FYNNEI. CDR3 sequence reads: CASSGTATDYGYTF. DNA of the CDR3: TGTGCCAGCAGCGGGACAGCAACCGACTATGGCTACACCTTC. The full variable domain, with the rest looked up from reference TRBV2 and TRBJ1-2, is EPEVTQTPSHQVTQMGQEVILRCVPISNHLYFYWYRQILGQKVEFLVSFYNNEISEKSEIFDDQFSVERPDGSNFTLKIRSTKLEDSAMYFCASSGTATDYGYTFGSGTRLTVV.

This clone was detected only once. The chain has TRBV7-2 and TRBJ2-1, with 10 bases lining up with TRBD1. Germline CDR1 and CDR2: SGHTA and FQGNSA. Trimming removed 6 bases from V and 4 bases from J; junction bases left unmatched: 6. This CDR3 is 15 amino acids long. CDR3 amino acids: CASRPGQGRYNEQFF. CDR3 nucleotides: TGTGCCAGCAGGCCGGGACAGGGGAGATACAATGAGCAGTTCTTC.

This clone turned up a few times. The chain recombines TRBV2 with TRBJ1-6; D remains ambiguous. The germline V and J ends were trimmed by 10 bases and 8 bases, with 15 bases remaining between them. CDR3 length equals 13 residues. Germline V CDR1 and CDR2: SNHLY, FYNNEI. Here the CDR3 DNA reads TGTGCCACCCAGAGGCAGGAACATTCACCCCTCCACTTT. Its translation is CATQRQEHSPLHF. The full variable domain, rest sourced from reference TRBV2 and TRBJ1-6, is EPEVTQTPSHQVTQMGQEVILRCVPISNHLYFYWYRQILGQKVEFLVSFYNNEISEKSEIFDDQFSVERPDGSNFTLKIRSTKLEDSAMYFCATQRQEHSPLHFGNGTRLTVT.

CDR3 sequence: CATSRDKNYEQYF. The CDR3 coding sequence is TGTGCCACCAGCAGAGATAAAAACTACGAGCAGTACTTC. This chain joins TRBV15 and TRBJ2-7; D not certain. Germline assignment: CDR1 LNHNV and CDR2 YYDKDF (reference sequence). Trimming took 0 bases from V and 3 from J, leaving 6 bases between them. The CDR3 contains 13 residues.

Only a few counts were recorded for this clone. The chain employs TRBV18 and TRBJ1-1; TRBD1 agrees at 7 bases. V shed 5 bases and J 1 base; nucleotides not matched to a gene: 4. CDR1 and CDR2 (germline): KGHSH, LQKENI. The CDR3 totals 14 residues. This chain's CDR3 is CASSFRDRNTEAFF. Written as DNA, the CDR3 is TGTGCCAGCTCATTCCGGGACAGGAACACTGAAGCTTTCTTT.

This rearrangement joins TRBV18 to TRBJ2-7; D is perhaps TRBD2 (5 bases). The length of the CDR3 is 18 residues. The germline CDR1 and CDR2 sequences are KGHSH and LQKENI. V lost 0 bases and J lost 4, with 22 bases in between. CDR3 sequence: CASSPPILSGWYAYEQYF. DNA of the CDR3: TGTGCCAGCTCACCACCGATACTGAGCGGTTGGTATGCTTACGAGCAGTACTTC.

The chain carries TRBV25-1 and TRBJ1-2, with 9 bases matching TRBD1. This CDR3 has 14 residues. The trim removed 4 bases at V and 7 bases at J, leaving 7 bases unmatched. CDR1 MGHDK and CDR2 SYGVNS come from the germline V gene. This chain's CDR3 is CASSARDRATGYTF. The CDR3 DNA reads as TGTGCCAGCAGTGCAAGGGACAGGGCGACTGGCTACACCTTC.